The 23 T cell receptor beta chains presented below share a single source sample, sequenced in a study of T cell clonotyping in hematopoietic cell transplantation. This table comes from immunoSEQ multiplex PCR, and its TCRdb copy is limited to in-frame clones, with some not included. The sample lists around 12,000 clones; around 90% were seen once. The specimen was peripheral blood mononuclear cells. Receptor source: a woman aged 50 to 60 in good health. Some clones in this sample may be carry-over from other donors' samples.

V usage is TRBV27 and J usage is TRBJ2-2; D remains unclear. Germline V gene data show CDR1 as MNHEY and CDR2 as SMNVEV (reference sequence). The CDR3 sequence is 13 residues long. The V and J ends lost 6 bases and 7 bases respectively, with 12 bases between them. The CDR3 DNA follows: TGTGCCAGCAGCTTACAGTCTATCGGGGAGCTGTTTTTT. As protein: CASSLQSIGELFF.

This sequence joins TRBV7-2 and TRBJ1-2; 10 bases match TRBD1. J lost 4 bases, V lost 0 bases, and 8 bases had no gene match. This CDR3 is 17 amino acids long. Germline CDR1 and CDR2: SGHTA and FQGNSA. CDR3 loop: CASSLARPGQGTYGYTF. The DNA of the CDR3 is TGTGCCAGCAGCTTAGCTAGGCCGGGACAGGGGACCTATGGCTACACCTTC.

This chain uses TRBV7-3 with TRBJ1-1; D call uncertain. Trimming took off 1 base at V and 1 base at J, with 10 bases between the two ends. The CDR3 covers 15 residues. Per the germline V gene, CDR1 is SGHTA and CDR2 is FQGTGA. CDR3 protein: CASSLKGIGNTEAFF. The DNA for the CDR3 is TGTGCCAGCAGCTTAAAAGGGATTGGGAACACTGAAGCTTTCTTT.

The rearrangement links TRBV10-3 to TRBJ2-3, with 11 bases that match TRBD2. CDR3 size: 16 residues. The germline V gene has CDR1 ENHRY and CDR2 SYGVKD. J gave up 0 bases and V 2 bases, and 1 base lay outside the gene matches. This CDR3 reads CAISEGTSGSTDTQYF. As DNA, the CDR3 is TGTGCCATCAGTGAGGGGACTAGCGGAAGCACAGATACGCAGTATTTT.

The rearrangement joins TRBV7-6 to TRBJ2-5; D gene ambiguous. CDR3 length: 12 residues. Trimming pared 5 bases from V and 2 bases from J, leaving 6 bases between. From germline, CDR1 is SGHVS and CDR2 FNYEAQ. The CDR3 DNA follows: TGTGCCAGCAGCCCCACTCAAGAGACCCAGTACTTC. This translates into CASSPTQETQYF.

This chain links TRBV7-8 with TRBJ1-2; perhaps TRBD1 as D (5 bases). The ends were cut back, 1 base at V and 6 bases at J, with 9 bases in the middle. Germline-derived CDR1 and CDR2 are SGHVS and FQNEAQ. This CDR3 spans 13 amino acids. The CDR3 sequence is CASSLGGSDGYTF. For the CDR3, the DNA is TGTGCCAGCAGCTTAGGGGGGTCTGATGGCTACACCTTC. Full variable domain (rest looked up from reference TRBV7-8 and TRBJ1-2): GAGVSQSPRYKVAKRGQDVALRCDPISGHVSLFWYQQALGQGPEFLTYFQNEAQLDKSGLPSDRFFAERPEGSVSTLKIQRTQQEDSAVYLCASSLGGSDGYTFGSGTRLTVV.

A single count supports this clone. The J gene is TRBJ2-7, the V gene TRBV10-3; no reliable D call. Germline CDR1 reads ENHRY; CDR2 reads SYGVKD. V lost 3 bases and J lost 3, with 6 bases in between. This CDR3 is 12 amino acids long. CDR3 sequence reads: CAISDGYYEQYF. The CDR3 DNA sequence: TGTGCCATCAGTGACGGATACTACGAGCAGTACTTC.

V gene TRBV9 combines with J gene TRBJ1-1; 7 bases match TRBD1. The V gene's germline CDR1 is SGDLS and CDR2 YYNGEE. Trimming at V came to 3 bases and at J to 2 bases, leaving 10 bases not matched to a gene. This CDR3 is 16 amino acids long. As DNA, the CDR3 is TGTGCCAGCAGCGAGGTCGACCGGACAGGTAACACTGAAGCTTTCTTT. Translated: CASSEVDRTGNTEAFF.

Only one count was recorded for this clone. CDR3 sequence reads: CASSRFGQGARGYTF. Here the CDR3 DNA reads TGTGCCAGCAGCCGCTTCGGACAGGGGGCAAGGGGCTACACCTTC. The chain employs TRBV4-2 and TRBJ1-2, with TRBD1 matching 11 bases. The V gene end was trimmed by 4 bases and the J gene end by 8 bases; junction bases not matched to a gene: 9. Germline values: CDR1 LGHNA, CDR2 YNFKEQ. The CDR3 runs to 15 residues.

This clone was picked up a small number of times. The chain is built from TRBV2 and TRBJ1-1; unclear D gene. Germline values: CDR1 SNHLY, CDR2 FYNNEI. There are 14 residues in the CDR3. Trimming removed 8 bases at V and 7 bases at J, with 20 bases between. The CDR3, as DNA: TGTGCCAGCTTTGAAGTGGGGTTTATTTTTGAAGCTTTCTTT. This sequence encodes CASFEVGFIFEAFF. Full variable domain (outside the CDR3, taken from reference TRBV2 and TRBJ1-1): EPEVTQTPSHQVTQMGQEVILRCVPISNHLYFYWYRQILGQKVEFLVSFYNNEISEKSEIFDDQFSVERPDGSNFTLKIRSTKLEDSAMYFCASFEVGFIFEAFFGQGTRLTVV.

This clone has a single count. The V gene is TRBV2, the J gene TRBJ1-4; D perhaps matches TRBD1 (5 bases). Germline V gene sequence: CDR1 SNHLY, CDR2 FYNNEI. V was shortened by 6 bases and J by 7 bases, with 21 bases between the two germline ends. This CDR3 has 16 amino acids. The CDR3 here is CASRRSQGGLGEKLFF. The DNA of the CDR3 is TGTGCCAGCAGGCGGTCGCAGGGAGGGCTCGGTGAAAAACTGTTTTTT.

CDR3 bases: TGTGCCAGAAGCTGGGGGTCGGCGAACACTGAAGCTTTCTTT. Translation: CARSWGSANTEAFF. The gene calls are TRBV5-3 and TRBJ1-1; tentative D call: TRBD1 (5 bases). TRBV5-3 is an open reading frame, and its role is uncertain. V lost 3 bases to trimming and J lost 1 base, with 10 bases between them. There are 14 residues in the CDR3.

The rearrangement links TRBV7-2 to TRBJ1-2; the D is unclear. The CDR3 is 14 amino acids. CDR1 SGHTA and CDR2 FQGNSA come from the germline V gene. Deletions cut 5 bases from V and 1 base from J, with 11 bases between. CDR3 bases: TGTGCCAGCAGCCCCAGTTGGCATAACTATGGCTACACCTTC. Translating it yields CASSPSWHNYGYTF.

The genes are TRBV5-1 and TRBJ1-3; D remains unclear. V lost 5 bases and J lost 4, with 19 bases in between. Germline loops: CDR1 SGHRS, CDR2 YFSETQ. The CDR3 runs 16 residues. The DNA of the CDR3 is TGCGCCAGCAGTCGCGGAGACGACGGCGGAGGAAACACCATATATTTT. It translates to CASSRGDDGGGNTIYF.

The V call is TRBV11-3, the J call TRBJ2-7; 7 bases line up with TRBD1. CDR1 SGHNT and CDR2 YENEEA come from the germline V gene. The CDR3 consists of 15 residues. Unmatched junction bases numbered 10, after V lost 4 bases and J lost 4 bases. CDR3 sequence reads: CASSSWDSGPYEQYF. CDR3 in DNA: TGTGCCAGCAGCTCCTGGGACAGCGGTCCATACGAGCAGTACTTC.

J is TRBJ2-7 and V is TRBV2; perhaps TRBD1 as D (5 bases). The germline CDR1 and CDR2 sequences are SNHLY and FYNNEI. V gave up 3 bases and J gave up 4 bases, with 7 bases separating them. The CDR3 has 12 residues. The DNA for the CDR3 is TGTGCCAGCAGTGAGGCAGGGTACGAGCAGTACTTC. Its translation: CASSEAGYEQYF. The whole variable domain, remainder taken from reference TRBV2 and TRBJ2-7, is EPEVTQTPSHQVTQMGQEVILRCVPISNHLYFYWYRQILGQKVEFLVSFYNNEISEKSEIFDDQFSVERPDGSNFTLKIRSTKLEDSAMYFCASSEAGYEQYFGPGTRLTVT.

This clone was found once. J is TRBJ1-5 and V is TRBV6-6; D not resolved. The CDR3 has 12 amino acids. The V gene's germline CDR1 is MNHNY and CDR2 SVGAGI (reference sequence). Trimming took off 6 bases at V and 4 bases at J, with 7 bases between the two ends. The CDR3 sequence is CASRLQNQPQHF. The CDR3 DNA reads as TGTGCCAGCAGGCTACAAAATCAGCCCCAGCATTTT.

The chain combines TRBV15 with TRBJ1-3; 10 bases map to TRBD1. The CDR3 has 15 residues. CDR1 and CDR2 (germline): LNHNV, YYDKDF (reference sequence). J lost 4 bases, V lost 4 bases, and 4 bases had no gene match. The CDR3 region is CATSNDRGRGNTIYF. CDR3 in DNA: TGTGCCACCAGCAACGACAGGGGGCGAGGAAACACCATATATTTT.

Concerning this clone itself: One junction end disagrees with the germline gene, perhaps due to a read error. J is TRBJ2-1 and V is TRBV5-1; maybe TRBD2 (5 bases). CDR3 length equals 15 residues. CDR1 and CDR2 (germline): SGHRS, YFSETQ. CDR3 DNA sequence: TGCGCCAGCAGTTTGGCAACGGGGTGGGTTCAAGGGCAGTTCTTC. It codes for CASSLATGWVQGQFF.

The chain carries TRBV2 and TRBJ2-1; D uncertain. This CDR3 comprises 13 residues. CDR1 SNHLY and CDR2 FYNNEI come from the germline V gene. Deletions cut 8 bases from V and 0 bases from J, with 8 bases between. The CDR3 region is CASVKSSYNEQFF. The CDR3 DNA follows: TGTGCCAGCGTGAAAAGCTCCTACAATGAGCAGTTCTTC.

DNA for the CDR3: TGCAGCGTCCTAGGGGGGGCAGGTCGGAACACTGAAGCTTTCTTT. Its translation: CSVLGGAGRNTEAFF. V is TRBV29-1 and J is TRBJ1-1; D might be TRBD1 (6 bases). This CDR3 comprises 15 residues. Trimming cost V 6 bases and J 1 base, with 18 bases left between them. In germline, CDR1 is SQVTM, CDR2 ANQGSEA.

This clone was counted between two and nine times. Other DNA sequences in the sample encode the same CDR3. This chain uses TRBV9 with TRBJ1-4; 10 bases are a match to TRBD1. CDR3 length: 17 amino acids. Germline values: CDR1 SGDLS, CDR2 YYNGEE. J lost 2 bases, V lost 3 bases, and 7 bases had no gene match. Here the CDR3 reads CASSARDRGLTNEKLFF. CDR3 nucleotides: TGTGCCAGCAGCGCCAGGGACAGGGGTCTGACTAATGAAAAACTGTTTTTT.

This sequence joins TRBV2 and TRBJ2-7, with a weak D call TRBD1 (6 bases). Germline CDR1 and CDR2: SNHLY and FYNNEI. The CDR3 extends over 15 amino acids. Trimming shortened V by 6 bases and J by 0 bases, and 15 bases separated the two germline ends. Written as DNA, the CDR3 is TGTGCCAGCAGCGGCAGATCGGACAGCTCCTACGAGCAGTACTTC. It yields the protein CASSGRSDSSYEQYF. Based on the CDR3 plus reference TRBV2 and TRBJ2-7, the full variable domain is EPEVTQTPSHQVTQMGQEVILRCVPISNHLYFYWYRQILGQKVEFLVSFYNNEISEKSEIFDDQFSVERPDGSNFTLKIRSTKLEDSAMYFCASSGRSDSSYEQYFGPGTRLTVT.